A single TCR beta chain is shown here with its context. The record originates from a study of blood T cell repertoires in COVID-19. Study-level information: Sites in the United States, Italy and Spain provided acute and convalescent COVID-19 samples.

In the source study's methods: Counts of nucleated cells, estimated from reference gene primer amplification, were obtained. Assay used: immunoSEQ multiplex PCR; TCRdb lists only in-frame clones, some missing. V and J calls and clone size are as listed in that table; D and trimming were resolved from the DNA. The data contain about 380,000 clones, approximately 80% of them singletons. Germline CDR1 SGHRS, CDR2 YFSETQ. The CDR3 has 16 amino acids. Trimming stripped 0 bases from V and 1 base from J, with 14 bases between. The sequenced sample was peripheral blood. The receptor was isolated from a human donor with acute or convalescent COVID-19. The donor label of this sample is uncertain. The chain carries TRBV5-1 and TRBJ2-7, with D perhaps matching TRBD2 (6 bases). CDR3 in DNA: TGCGCCAGCAGCTTGGCCGTAGGCGGGGTTTCCTACGAGCAGTACTTC. Amino acid sequence: CASSLAVGGVSYEQYF. Looking up the rest from reference TRBV5-1 and TRBJ2-7 gives the full variable domain: KAGVTQTPRYLIKTRGQQVTLSCSPISGHRSVSWYQQTPGQGLQFLFEYFSETQRNKGNFPGRFSGRQFSNSRSEMNVSTLELGDSALYLCASSLAVGGVSYEQYFGPGTRLTVT.